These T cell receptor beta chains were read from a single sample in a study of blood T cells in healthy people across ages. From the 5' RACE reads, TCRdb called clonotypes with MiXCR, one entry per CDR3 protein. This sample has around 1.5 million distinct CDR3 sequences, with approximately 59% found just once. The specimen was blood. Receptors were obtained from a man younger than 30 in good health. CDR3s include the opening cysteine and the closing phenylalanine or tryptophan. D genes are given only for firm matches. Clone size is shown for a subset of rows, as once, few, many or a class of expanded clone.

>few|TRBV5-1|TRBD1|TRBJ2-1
CASSLSGQGTTKSYNEQFF
TGCGCCAGCAGCTTGTCGGGACAGGGCACCACAAAATCCTACAATGAGCAGTTCTTC
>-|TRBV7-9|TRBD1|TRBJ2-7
CASNSGTGVVPSGYEQYF
TGTGCCAGCAACTCCGGGACAGGGGTAGTCCCATCCGGGTACGAGCAGTACTTC
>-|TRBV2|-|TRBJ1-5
CASSEGAGLVPGRSNQPQHF
TGTGCCAGCAGTGAAGGGGCAGGTCTGGTGCCCGGGCGGAGCAATCAGCCCCAGCATTTT
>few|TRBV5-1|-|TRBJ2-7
CASSFGPSGTTSYEQYF
TGCGCCAGCAGCTTTGGCCCATCGGGGACGACCTCCTACGAGCAGTACTTC
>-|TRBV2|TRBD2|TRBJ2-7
CASSPLTSGNDEQYF
TGTGCCAGCAGCCCCCTAACTAGCGGGAATGACGAGCAGTACTTC
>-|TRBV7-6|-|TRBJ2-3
CASSSSSTDSTDTQYF
TGTGCCAGCAGCAGTTCTAGCACAGATAGCACAGATACGCAGTATTTT
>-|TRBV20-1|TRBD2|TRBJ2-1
CSASWPGLAGGEQFF
TGCAGTGCTAGTTGGCCGGGACTAGCGGGAGGTGAGCAGTTCTTC
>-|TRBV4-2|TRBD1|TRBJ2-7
CASSQARDRCEQYF
TGTGCCAGCAGCCAAGCCCGGGACAGATGCGAGCAGTACTTC
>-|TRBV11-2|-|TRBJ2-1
CASSLHSTAVGEQFF
TGTGCCAGCAGCTTACACTCGACAGCCGTCGGTGAGCAGTTCTTC
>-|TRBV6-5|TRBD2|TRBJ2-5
CASSYLLAGLETQYF
TGTGCCAGCAGTTATCTACTAGCGGGGTTGGAGACCCAGTACTTC
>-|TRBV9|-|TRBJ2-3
CASSARQESDTQYF
TGTGCCAGCAGCGCGAGACAGGAGTCAGATACGCAGTATTTT
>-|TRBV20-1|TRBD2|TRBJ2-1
CSANHPAGVSYNEQFF
TGCAGTGCTAACCACCCCGCGGGGGTTTCCTACAATGAGCAGTTCTTC
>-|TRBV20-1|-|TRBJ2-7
CSALAASYEQYF
TGCAGTGCCCTTGCGGCCTCCTACGAGCAGTACTTC
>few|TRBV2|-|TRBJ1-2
CASSDGSYGYTF
TGTGCCAGCAGTGACGGCAGCTATGGCTACACCTTC
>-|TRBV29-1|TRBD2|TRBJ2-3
CSVGTSGDTQYF
TGCAGCGTCGGGACTAGCGGGGATACGCAGTATTTT
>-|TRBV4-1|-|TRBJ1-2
CASSPRTADYGYTF
TGCGCCAGCAGCCCGCGGACGGCGGACTATGGCTACACCTTC
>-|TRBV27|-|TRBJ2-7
CASSLTGGDHYEQYF
TGTGCCAGCAGTTTAACGGGTGGGGACCACTACGAGCAGTACTTC
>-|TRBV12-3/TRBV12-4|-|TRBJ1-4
CASSYDTRLFF
TGTGCCAGCAGTTATGATACGAGACTGTTTTTT
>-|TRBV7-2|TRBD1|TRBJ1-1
CASSLDSIGTGGREAFF
TGTGCCAGCAGCTTAGATTCTATCGGGACAGGGGGCCGGGAAGCTTTCTTT
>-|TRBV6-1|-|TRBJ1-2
CASRIVGVYGYTF
TGTGCCAGCAGGATCGTGGGGGTCTATGGCTACACCTTC
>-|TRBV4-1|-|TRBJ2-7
CASSQRWGSYEQYF
TGCGCCAGCAGCCAAAGGTGGGGGTCCTACGAGCAGTACTTC
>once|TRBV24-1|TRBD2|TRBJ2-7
CATSGLTSGGPYEQYF
TGTGCCACCAGTGGTTTGACTAGCGGGGGTCCCTACGAGCAGTACTTC
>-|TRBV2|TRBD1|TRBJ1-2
CASSESYRGPEIGYTF
TGTGCCAGCAGTGAATCCTACAGGGGCCCGGAAATTGGCTACACCTTC
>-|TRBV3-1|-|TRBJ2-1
CASSQDTPAGSSYNEQFF
TGTGCCAGCAGCCAAGACACCCCAGCGGGTAGCTCCTACAATGAGCAGTTCTTC
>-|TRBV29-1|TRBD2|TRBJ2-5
CSVHGGAGNEQYF
TGCAGCGTTCACGGGGGGGCTGGTAATGAGCAGTACTTC
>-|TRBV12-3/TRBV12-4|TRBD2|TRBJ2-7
CASSFLAGGHPDEQYF
TGTGCCAGCAGTTTCCTAGCGGGGGGGCATCCGGATGAGCAGTACTTC
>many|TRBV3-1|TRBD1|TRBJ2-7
CASSTSQGALYEQYF
TGTGCCAGCAGCACCTCACAGGGGGCACTATACGAGCAGTACTTC
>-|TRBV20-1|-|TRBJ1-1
CSARVEREAFF
TGCAGTGCTAGAGTGGAGCGTGAAGCTTTCTTT
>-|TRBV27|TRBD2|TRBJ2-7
CATGGTYEQYF
TGTGCTACCGGGGGGACCTACGAGCAGTACTTC
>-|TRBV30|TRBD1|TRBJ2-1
CAWDLGQGLHEQFF
TGTGCCTGGGACTTGGGACAGGGATTGCATGAGCAGTTCTTC
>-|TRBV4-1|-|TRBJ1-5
CASSQTKGQPQHF
TGCGCCAGCAGCCAGACCAAGGGGCAGCCCCAGCATTTT